This T cell receptor (beta chain) was sequenced during a study of blood T cell repertoires in COVID-19. Study summary: Sites across the United States, Italy and Spain contributed samples from acute and convalescent COVID-19. Sources were T cells, B-cell-depleted T cells, or PBMCs; the material itself was cDNA or gDNA.

V lost 1 base, J lost 8 bases, and 6 bases stayed unmatched. CDR1 is SGHRS and CDR2 is YFSETQ in the germline V gene. The CDR3 has 15 amino acids. The protocol was immunoSEQ multiplex PCR, while the TCRdb copy is restricted to in-frame clones and leaves out a portion. The sample lists approximately 120,000 clones, roughly four fifths occurring once. The TCR originated in a man in his fifties or sixties with acute or convalescent COVID-19. Material: peripheral blood. J is TRBJ2-1 and V is TRBV5-1, with TRBD2 matching 10 bases. The CDR3 DNA is TGCGCCAGCAGCTTGAGCGGGGGGGCCTGGGATGAGCAGTTCTTC. It translates to CASSLSGGAWDEQFF.